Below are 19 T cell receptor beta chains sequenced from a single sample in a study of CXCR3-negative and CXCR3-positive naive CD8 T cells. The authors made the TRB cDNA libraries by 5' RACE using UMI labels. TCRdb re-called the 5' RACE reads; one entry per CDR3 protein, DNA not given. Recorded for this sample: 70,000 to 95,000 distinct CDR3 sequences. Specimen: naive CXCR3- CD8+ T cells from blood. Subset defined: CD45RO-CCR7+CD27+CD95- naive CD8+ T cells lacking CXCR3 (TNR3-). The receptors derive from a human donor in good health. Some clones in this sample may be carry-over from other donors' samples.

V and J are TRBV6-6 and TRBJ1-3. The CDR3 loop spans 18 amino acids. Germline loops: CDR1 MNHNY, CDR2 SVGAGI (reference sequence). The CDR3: CASSYSHEKGISGNTIYF.

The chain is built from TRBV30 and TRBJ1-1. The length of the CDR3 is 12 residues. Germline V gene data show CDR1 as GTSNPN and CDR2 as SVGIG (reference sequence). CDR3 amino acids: CAWRPTGSEAFF.

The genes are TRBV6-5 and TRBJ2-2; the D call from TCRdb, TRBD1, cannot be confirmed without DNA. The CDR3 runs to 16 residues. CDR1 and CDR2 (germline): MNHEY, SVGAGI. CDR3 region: CASSYHWTGNTGELFF.

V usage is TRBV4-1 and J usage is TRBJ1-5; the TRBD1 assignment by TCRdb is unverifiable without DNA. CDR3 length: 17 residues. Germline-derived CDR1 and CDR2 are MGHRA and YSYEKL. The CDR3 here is CASSQVPDRGPHQPQHF.

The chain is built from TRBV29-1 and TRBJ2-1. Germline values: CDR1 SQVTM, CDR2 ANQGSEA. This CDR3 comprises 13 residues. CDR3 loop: CSVVASSYNEQFF.

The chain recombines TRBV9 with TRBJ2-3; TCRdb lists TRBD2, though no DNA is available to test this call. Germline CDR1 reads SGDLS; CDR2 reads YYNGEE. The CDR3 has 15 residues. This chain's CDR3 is CASSEQGGPADTQYF.

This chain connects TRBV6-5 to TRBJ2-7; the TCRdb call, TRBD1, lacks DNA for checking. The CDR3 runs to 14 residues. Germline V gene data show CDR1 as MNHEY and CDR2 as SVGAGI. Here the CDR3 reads CASSPLQGTYEQYF.

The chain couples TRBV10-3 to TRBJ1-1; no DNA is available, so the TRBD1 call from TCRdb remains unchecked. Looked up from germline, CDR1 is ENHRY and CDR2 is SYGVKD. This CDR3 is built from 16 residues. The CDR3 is CAIREARGEANTEAFF.

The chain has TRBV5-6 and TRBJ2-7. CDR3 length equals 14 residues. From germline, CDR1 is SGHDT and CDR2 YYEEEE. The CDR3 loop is CASSYRQGPYEQYF. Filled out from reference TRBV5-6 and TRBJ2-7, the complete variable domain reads DAGVTQSPTHLIKTRGQQVTLRCSPKSGHDTVSWYQQALGQGPQFIFQYYEEEERQRGNFPDRFSGHQFPNYSSELNVNALLLGDSALYLCASSYRQGPYEQYFGPGTRLTVT.

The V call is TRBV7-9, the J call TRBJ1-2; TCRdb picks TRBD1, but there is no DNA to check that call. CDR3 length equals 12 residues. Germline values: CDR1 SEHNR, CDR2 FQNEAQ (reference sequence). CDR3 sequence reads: CASSDSVYGYTF.

This CDR3 reads CSVTTGGPNYGYTF. This chain joins TRBV29-1 and TRBJ1-2; no DNA is available, so the TRBD1 call from TCRdb remains unchecked. The germline gives CDR1 SQVTM, CDR2 ANQGSEA. The CDR3 covers 14 residues.

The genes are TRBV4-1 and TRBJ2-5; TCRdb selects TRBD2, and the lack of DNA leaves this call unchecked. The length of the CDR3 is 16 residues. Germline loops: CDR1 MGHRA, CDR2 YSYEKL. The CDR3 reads CASSQGLAGDGETQYF.

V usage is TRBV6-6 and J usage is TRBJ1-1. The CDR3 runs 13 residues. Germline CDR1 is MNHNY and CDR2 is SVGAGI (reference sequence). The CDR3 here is CASSAGRYTEAFF.

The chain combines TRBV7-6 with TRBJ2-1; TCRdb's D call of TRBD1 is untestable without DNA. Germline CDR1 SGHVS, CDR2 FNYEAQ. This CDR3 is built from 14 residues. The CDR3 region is CASSLAQGQPEQFF.

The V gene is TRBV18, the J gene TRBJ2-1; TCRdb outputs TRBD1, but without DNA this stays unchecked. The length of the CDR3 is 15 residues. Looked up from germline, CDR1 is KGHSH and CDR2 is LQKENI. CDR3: CASSLGQLTYNEQFF. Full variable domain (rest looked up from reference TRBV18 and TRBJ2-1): NAGVMQNPRHLVRRRGQEARLRCSPMKGHSHVYWYRQLPEEGLKFMVYLQKENIIDESGMPKERFSAEFPKEGPSILRIQQVVRGDSAAYFCASSLGQLTYNEQFFGPGTRLTVL.

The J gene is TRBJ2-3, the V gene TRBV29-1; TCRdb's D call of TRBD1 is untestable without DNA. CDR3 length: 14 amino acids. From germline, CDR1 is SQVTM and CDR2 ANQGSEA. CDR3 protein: CSVNRGSSTDTQYF.

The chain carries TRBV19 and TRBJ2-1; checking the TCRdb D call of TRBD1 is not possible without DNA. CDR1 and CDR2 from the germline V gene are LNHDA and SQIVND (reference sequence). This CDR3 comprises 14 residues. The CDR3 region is CASSLQGTYNEQFF.

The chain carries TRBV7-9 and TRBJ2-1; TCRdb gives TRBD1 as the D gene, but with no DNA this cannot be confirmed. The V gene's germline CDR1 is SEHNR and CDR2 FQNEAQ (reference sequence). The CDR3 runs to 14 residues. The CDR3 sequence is CASNLQGAYNEQFF.

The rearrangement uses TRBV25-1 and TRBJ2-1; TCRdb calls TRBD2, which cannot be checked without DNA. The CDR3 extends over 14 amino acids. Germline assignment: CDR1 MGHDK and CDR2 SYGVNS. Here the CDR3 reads CASSGLPVGNEQFF.